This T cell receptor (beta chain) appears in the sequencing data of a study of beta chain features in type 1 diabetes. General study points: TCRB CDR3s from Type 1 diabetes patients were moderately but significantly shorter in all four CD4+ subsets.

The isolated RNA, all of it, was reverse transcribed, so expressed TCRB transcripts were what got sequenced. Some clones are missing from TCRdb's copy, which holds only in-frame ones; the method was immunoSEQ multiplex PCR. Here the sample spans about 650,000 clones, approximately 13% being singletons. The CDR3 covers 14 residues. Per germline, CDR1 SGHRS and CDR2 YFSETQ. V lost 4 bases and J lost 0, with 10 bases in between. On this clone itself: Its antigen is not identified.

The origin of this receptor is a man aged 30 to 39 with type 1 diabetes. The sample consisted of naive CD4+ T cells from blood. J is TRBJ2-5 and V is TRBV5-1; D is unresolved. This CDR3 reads CASSPLVDQETQYF. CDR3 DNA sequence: TGCGCCAGCAGCCCCCTAGTAGACCAAGAGACCCAGTACTTC. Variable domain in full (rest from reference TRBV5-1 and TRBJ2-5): KAGVTQTPRYLIKTRGQQVTLSCSPISGHRSVSWYQQTPGQGLQFLFEYFSETQRNKGNFPGRFSGRQFSNSRSEMNVSTLELGDSALYLCASSPLVDQETQYFGPGTRLLVL.